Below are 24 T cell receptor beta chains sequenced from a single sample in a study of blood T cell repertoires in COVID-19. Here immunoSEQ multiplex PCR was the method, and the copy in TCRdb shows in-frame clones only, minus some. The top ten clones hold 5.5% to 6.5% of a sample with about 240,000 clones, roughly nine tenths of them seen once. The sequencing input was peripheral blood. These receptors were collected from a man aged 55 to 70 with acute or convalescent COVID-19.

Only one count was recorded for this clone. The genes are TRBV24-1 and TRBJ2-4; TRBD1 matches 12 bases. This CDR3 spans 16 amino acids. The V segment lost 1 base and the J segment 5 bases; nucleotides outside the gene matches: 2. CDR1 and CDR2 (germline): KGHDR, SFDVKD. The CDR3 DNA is TGTGCCACCAGTGATTTAGGGACAGGGGGCGAAAACATTCAGTACTTC. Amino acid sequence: CATSDLGTGGENIQYF.

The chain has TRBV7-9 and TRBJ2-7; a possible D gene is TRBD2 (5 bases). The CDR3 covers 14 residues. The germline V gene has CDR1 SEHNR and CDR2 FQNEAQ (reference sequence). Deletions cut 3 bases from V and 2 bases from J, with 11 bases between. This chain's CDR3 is CASSLGGLTYEQYF. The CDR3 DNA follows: TGTGCCAGCAGCTTGGGCGGGCTTACCTACGAGCAGTACTTC.

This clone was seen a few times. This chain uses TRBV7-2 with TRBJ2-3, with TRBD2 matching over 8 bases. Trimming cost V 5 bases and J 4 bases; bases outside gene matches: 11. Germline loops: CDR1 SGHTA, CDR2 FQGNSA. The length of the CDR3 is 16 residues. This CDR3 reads CASSAIGSGTADTQYF. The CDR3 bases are TGTGCCAGCAGCGCAATAGGTAGCGGGACTGCAGATACGCAGTATTTT.

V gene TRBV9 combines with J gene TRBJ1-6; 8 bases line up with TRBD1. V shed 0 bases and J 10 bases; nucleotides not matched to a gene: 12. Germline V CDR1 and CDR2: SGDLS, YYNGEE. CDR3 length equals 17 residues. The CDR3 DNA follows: TGTGCCAGCAGCGTAGATACCCCCGGACAGGGAGCCTCACCCCTCCACTTT. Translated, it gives CASSVDTPGQGASPLHF.

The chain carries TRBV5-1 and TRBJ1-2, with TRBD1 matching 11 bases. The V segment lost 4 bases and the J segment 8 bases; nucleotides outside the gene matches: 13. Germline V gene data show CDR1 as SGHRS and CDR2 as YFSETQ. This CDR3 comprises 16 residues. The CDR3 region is CASSRGGQGASGGYTF. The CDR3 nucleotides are TGCGCCAGCAGCCGCGGAGGACAGGGGGCTTCGGGAGGCTACACCTTC.

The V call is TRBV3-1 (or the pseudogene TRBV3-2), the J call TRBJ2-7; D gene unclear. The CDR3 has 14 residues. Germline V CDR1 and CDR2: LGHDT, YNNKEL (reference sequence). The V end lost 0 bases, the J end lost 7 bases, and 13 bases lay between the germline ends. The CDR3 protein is CASSQDTTLREQYF. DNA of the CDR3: TGTGCCAGCAGCCAAGACACTACATTGCGGGAGCAGTACTTC.

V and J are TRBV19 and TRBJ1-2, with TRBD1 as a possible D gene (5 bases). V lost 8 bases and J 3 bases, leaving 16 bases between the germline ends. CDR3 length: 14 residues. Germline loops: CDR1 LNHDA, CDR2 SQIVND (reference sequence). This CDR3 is CASQMTDKYYGYTF. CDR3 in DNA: TGTGCCAGTCAAATGACGGACAAGTACTATGGCTACACCTTC.

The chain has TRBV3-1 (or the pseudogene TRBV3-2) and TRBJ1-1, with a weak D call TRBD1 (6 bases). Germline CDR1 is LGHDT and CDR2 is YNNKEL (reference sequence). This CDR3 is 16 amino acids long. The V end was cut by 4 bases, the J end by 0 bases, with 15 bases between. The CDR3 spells CASSLRGPGMNTEAFF. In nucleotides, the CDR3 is TGTGCCAGCAGCCTCAGGGGTCCGGGAATGAACACTGAAGCTTTCTTT.

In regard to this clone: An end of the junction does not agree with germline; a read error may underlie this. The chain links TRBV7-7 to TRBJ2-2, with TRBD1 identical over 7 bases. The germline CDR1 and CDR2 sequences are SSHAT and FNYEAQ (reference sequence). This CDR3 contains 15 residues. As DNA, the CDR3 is TGTGCTAGCAGCCCGACCCCGACAGGGTTCGGGGAGCTGTTTTTT. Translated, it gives CASSPTPTGFGELFF.

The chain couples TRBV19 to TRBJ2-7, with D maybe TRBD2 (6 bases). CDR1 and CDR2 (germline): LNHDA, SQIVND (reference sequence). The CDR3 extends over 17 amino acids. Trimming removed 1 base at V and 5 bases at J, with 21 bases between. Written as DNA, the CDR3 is TGTGCCAGTAGTATAGTCGGAGGCGCGCAGGGACTCCACGAGCAGTACTTC. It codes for CASSIVGGAQGLHEQYF.

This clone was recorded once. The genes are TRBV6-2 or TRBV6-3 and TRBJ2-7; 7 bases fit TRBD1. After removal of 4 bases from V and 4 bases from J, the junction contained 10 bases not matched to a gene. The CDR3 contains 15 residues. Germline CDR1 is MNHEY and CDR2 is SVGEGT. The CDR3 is CASSSPRDSNYEQYF. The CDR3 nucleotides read TGTGCCAGCAGTTCTCCCCGGGACAGCAATTACGAGCAGTACTTC.

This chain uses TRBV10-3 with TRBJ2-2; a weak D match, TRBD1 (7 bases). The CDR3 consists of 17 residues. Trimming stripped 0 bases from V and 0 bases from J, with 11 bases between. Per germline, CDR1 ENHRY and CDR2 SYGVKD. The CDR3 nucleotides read TGTGCCATCAGTGAGTCTGCGGGACAGACGAACACCGGGGAGCTGTTTTTT. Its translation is CAISESAGQTNTGELFF.

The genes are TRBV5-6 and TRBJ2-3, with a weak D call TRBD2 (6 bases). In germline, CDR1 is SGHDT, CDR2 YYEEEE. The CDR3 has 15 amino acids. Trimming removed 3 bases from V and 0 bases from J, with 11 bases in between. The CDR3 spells CASSYRDLSTDTQYF. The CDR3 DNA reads TGTGCCAGCAGCTACCGGGACTTGAGCACAGATACGCAGTATTTT. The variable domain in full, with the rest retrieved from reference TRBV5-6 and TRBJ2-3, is DAGVTQSPTHLIKTRGQQVTLRCSPKSGHDTVSWYQQALGQGPQFIFQYYEEEERQRGNFPDRFSGHQFPNYSSELNVNALLLGDSALYLCASSYRDLSTDTQYFGPGTRLTVL.

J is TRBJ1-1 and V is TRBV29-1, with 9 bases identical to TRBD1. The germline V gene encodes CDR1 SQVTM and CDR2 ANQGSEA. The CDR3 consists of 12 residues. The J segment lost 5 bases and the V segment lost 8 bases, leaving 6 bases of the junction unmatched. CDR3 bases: TGCAGCACAGGGGGCGCTGGGACTGAAGCTTTCTTT. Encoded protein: CSTGGAGTEAFF.

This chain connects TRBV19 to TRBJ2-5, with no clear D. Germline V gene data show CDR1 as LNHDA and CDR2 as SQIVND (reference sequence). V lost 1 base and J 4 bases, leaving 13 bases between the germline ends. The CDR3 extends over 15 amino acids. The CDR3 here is CASSIGGSPGETQYF. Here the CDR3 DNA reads TGTGCCAGTAGTATAGGTGGCTCGCCGGGAGAGACCCAGTACTTC.

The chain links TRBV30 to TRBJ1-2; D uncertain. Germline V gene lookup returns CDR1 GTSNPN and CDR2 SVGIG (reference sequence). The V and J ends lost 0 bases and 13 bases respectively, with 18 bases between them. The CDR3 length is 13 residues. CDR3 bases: TGTGCCTGGAGTGTCGCCTCCCATGATGCGGGCACCTTC. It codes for CAWSVASHDAGTF.

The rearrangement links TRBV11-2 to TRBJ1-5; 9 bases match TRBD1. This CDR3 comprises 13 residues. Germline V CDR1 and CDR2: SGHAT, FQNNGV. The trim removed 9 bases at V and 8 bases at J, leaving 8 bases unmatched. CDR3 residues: CASSRDRAEPQHF. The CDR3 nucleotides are TGTGCCAGTTCAAGGGACAGGGCAGAGCCCCAGCATTTT.

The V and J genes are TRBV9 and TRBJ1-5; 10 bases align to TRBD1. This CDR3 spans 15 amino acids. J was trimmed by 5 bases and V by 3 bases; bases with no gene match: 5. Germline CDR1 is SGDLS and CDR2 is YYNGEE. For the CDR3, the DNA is TGTGCCAGCAGCGGACAGGGGGCGACGGATCAGCCCCAGCATTTT. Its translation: CASSGQGATDQPQHF.

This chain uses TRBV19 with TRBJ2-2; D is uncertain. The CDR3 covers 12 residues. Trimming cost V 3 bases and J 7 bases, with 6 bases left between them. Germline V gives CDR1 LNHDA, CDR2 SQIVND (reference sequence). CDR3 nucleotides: TGTGCCAGTAGTATTCCGGTCGGGGAGCTGTTTTTT. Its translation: CASSIPVGELFF.

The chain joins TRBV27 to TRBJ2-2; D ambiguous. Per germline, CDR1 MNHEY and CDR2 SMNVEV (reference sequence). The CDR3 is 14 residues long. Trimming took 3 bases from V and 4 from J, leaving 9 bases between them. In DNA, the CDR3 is TGTGCCAGCAGTTTTTACGAGAGCACCGGGGAGCTGTTTTTT. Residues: CASSFYESTGELFF.

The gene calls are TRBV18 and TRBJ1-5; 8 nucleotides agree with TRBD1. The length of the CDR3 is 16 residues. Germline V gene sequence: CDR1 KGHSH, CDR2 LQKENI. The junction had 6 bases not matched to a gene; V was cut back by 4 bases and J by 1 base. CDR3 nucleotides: TGTGCCAGCTCACAAAGGGACAGGATAAGCAATCAGCCCCAGCATTTT. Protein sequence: CASSQRDRISNQPQHF.

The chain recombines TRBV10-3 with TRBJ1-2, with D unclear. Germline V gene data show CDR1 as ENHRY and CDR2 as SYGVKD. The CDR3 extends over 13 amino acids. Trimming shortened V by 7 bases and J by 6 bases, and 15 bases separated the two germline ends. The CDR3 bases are TGTGCCATCACCGGGATCGGGTTCGATGGCTACACCTTC. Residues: CAITGIGFDGYTF.

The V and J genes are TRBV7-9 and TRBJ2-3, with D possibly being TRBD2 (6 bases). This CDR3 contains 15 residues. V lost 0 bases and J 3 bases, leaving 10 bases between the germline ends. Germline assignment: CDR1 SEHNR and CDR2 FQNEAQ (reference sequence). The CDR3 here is CASSLAGGATDTQYF. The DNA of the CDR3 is TGTGCCAGCAGCTTAGCGGGGGGAGCGACAGATACGCAGTATTTT.

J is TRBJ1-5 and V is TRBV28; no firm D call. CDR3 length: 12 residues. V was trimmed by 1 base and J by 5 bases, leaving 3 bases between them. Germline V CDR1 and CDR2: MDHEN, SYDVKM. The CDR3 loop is CASSLFYQPQHF. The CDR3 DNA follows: TGTGCCAGCAGTTTATTCTATCAGCCCCAGCATTTT.